The present T cell receptor (beta chain) was sequenced within a study of somatic mutations in cytotoxic T cells in rheumatoid arthritis. Study-level background: Some V beta antibody-stained T-cell populations were flow-sorted at nearly 100% purity, including V beta1+ cells sequenced for TCRB.

Repertoires were generated with immunoSEQ multiplex PCR, while TCRdb's copy carries only in-frame clones and drops some. The sample consists of more than 20,000 clones, just over 85% of them appearing once. The CDR3 spans 16 residues. V shed 0 bases and J 5 bases; nucleotides not matched to a gene: 8. The V gene's germline CDR1 is SGHTA and CDR2 FQGNSA. Points on this clone: The antigen remains undetermined.

General study results and limits: Nothing was done to adjust for multiple comparisons when TRBV07 showed up slightly less in rheumatoid arthritis patients.

The V and J genes are TRBV7-2 and TRBJ2-5; 8 positions agree with TRBD1. The source of this sequence is a woman aged 45-60 years in good health. The sample taken for sequencing was CD8+ T cells sorted from blood. The CDR3 sequence: CASSLAAGGILETQYF. CDR3 nucleotide sequence: TGTGCCAGCAGCTTAGCCGCAGGGGGCATCTTGGAGACCCAGTACTTC.